This TCR beta chain was captured by sequencing in a study of shared clonotypes between healthy human individuals. Study observations and caveats: Relative to memory subsets, naive subsets generally showed larger estimated richness. Clonotype sharing among the donors was expected to vary with sequencing depth.

To note about this clone: Its cognate antigen is unknown.

Only in-frame clones appear in the TCRdb table, and some are missing; sequencing was by immunoSEQ multiplex PCR. The sample includes hundreds of thousands of clones, 90% to 96% of them seen just once. Trimming left V 7 bases short and J 3 bases short, with 9 bases between. Germline V gene sequence: CDR1 DFQATT, CDR2 SNEGSKA (reference sequence). This CDR3 is 11 amino acids long. The chain couples TRBV20-1 to TRBJ1-2; D remains unclear. The clonotype was recovered from a woman between 25 and 40 years old in good health. Sequencing used naive CD4+ T cells sorted from blood. Subset in this sample: CD45RA+ positively selected. CDR3 DNA sequence: TGCAGTGTTGGCACCCACTATGGCTACACCTTC. Residues: CSVGTHYGYTF.